This T cell receptor beta chain was observed in a study of blood T cells in healthy people across ages. Whole-study findings and limits: Changes seen in expanded clonotypes were possibly confounded by donor CMV status left unknown.

A note on this clonotype: As yet, its antigen is unknown.

Using a J-beta primer mix together with a sample-barcoded 5' primer, a second PCR was run for about 6 to 12 cycles. Each cDNA molecule was tagged by a template-switch adaptor that had 12 random nucleotides. TCRdb ran MiXCR on the 5' RACE reads and lists one entry per CDR3 protein. Here the sample spans around 1,500,000 distinct CDR3 sequences, approximately 40% being singletons. Each donor had 7.5 to 10 milliliters of peripheral blood drawn. In each sample, at least 6.5 million PBMCs were isolated. Germline CDR1 is MNHNS and CDR2 is SASEGT. This CDR3 has 13 residues. Trimming left V 1 base short and J 2 bases short, with 4 bases between.

This receptor was identified in a woman aged 18-35 years in good health. This chain connects TRBV6-1 to TRBJ2-3; D is ambiguous. The specimen sequenced was blood. CDR3 DNA: TGTGCCAGCAGTGAAGACACCACAGATACGCAGTATTTT. It yields the protein CASSEDTTDTQYF.